What follows are 2 T cell receptor beta chains derived from one specimen sequenced in a study of control samples from healthy donors and cancer patients. Profiling relied on immunoSEQ multiplex PCR, and the TCRdb table lists in-frame clones only, not all of them. The repertoire has about 140,000 clones, roughly 94% of them found once; the top ten carry roughly 13%. Sequencing was done on a sample of blood. The receptors come from a man in his forties in good health.

The chain combines TRBV6-5 with TRBJ1-1, with 7 bases aligning to TRBD1. The CDR3 length is 13 residues. The trim removed 6 bases at V and 2 bases at J, leaving 3 bases unmatched. Per the germline V gene, CDR1 is MNHEY and CDR2 is SVGAGI. The CDR3 spells CASRGGGNTEAFF. DNA of the CDR3: TGTGCCAGCAGAGGGGGCGGCAACACTGAAGCTTTCTTT.

This clone occurred once. This chain connects TRBV4-1 to TRBJ1-4; 9 bases fit TRBD1. Germline CDR1 and CDR2: MGHRA and YSYEKL. This CDR3 region has 21 residues. The V gene end was trimmed by 0 bases and the J gene end by 6 bases; junction bases not matched to a gene: 20. The CDR3 coding sequence is TGCGCCAGCAGCCAAGATACTTCGAGGGTATTCAGTGGGACAGGGTATGAAAAACTGTTTTTT. Its protein product is CASSQDTSRVFSGTGYEKLFF.